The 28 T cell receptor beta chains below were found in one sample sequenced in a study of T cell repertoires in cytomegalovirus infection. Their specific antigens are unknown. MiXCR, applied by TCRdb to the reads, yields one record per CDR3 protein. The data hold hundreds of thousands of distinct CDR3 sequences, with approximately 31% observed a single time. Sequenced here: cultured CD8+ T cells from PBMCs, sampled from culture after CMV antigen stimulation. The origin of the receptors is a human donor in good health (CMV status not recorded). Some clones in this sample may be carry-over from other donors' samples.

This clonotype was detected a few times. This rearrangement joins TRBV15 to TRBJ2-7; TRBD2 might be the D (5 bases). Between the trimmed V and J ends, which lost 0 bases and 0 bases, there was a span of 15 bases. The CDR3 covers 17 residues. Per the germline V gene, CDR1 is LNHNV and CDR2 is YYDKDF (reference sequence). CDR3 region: CATSRDYDFAGSYEQYF. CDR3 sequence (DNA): TGTGCCACCAGCAGAGATTACGATTTCGCGGGCTCCTACGAGCAGTACTTC.

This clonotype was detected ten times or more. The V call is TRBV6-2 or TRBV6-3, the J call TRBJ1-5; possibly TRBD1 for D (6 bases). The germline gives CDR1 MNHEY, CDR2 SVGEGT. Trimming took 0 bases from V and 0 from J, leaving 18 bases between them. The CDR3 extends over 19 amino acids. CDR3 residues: CASSYSQDDRRVSNQPQHF. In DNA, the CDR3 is TGTGCCAGCAGTTACTCTCAGGATGACAGGAGGGTTAGCAATCAGCCCCAGCATTTT.

CDR3 bases: TGTGCCAGCAGTTTATCTCCTAGGGGTAATGAGCAGTTCTTC. It specifies CASSLSPRGNEQFF. V is TRBV27 and J is TRBJ2-1, with a possible D match to TRBD1 (5 bases). This CDR3 has 14 residues. Per the germline V gene, CDR1 is MNHEY and CDR2 is SMNVEV (reference sequence). V was clipped by 0 bases and J by 7 bases, with 10 bases between them.

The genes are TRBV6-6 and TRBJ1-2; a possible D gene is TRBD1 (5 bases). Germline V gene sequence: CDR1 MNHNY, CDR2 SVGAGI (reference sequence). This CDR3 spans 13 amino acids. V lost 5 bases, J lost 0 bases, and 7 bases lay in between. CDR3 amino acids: CASSDSPNYGYTF. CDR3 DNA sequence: TGTGCCAGCAGTGACAGTCCTAACTATGGCTACACCTTC.

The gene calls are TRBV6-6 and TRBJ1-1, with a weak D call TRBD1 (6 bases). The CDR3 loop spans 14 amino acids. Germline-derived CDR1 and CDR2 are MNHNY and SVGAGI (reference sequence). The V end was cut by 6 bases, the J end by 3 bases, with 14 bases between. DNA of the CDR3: TGTGCCAGCAGAAGACAGGTTGTAGACACTGAAGCTTTCTTT. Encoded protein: CASRRQVVDTEAFF.

CDR3 bases: TGTGCCAGCAGTTACGGACAGGGGTTTGAAGCTTTCTTT. Translating it yields CASSYGQGFEAFF. The V and J genes are TRBV6-5 and TRBJ1-1, with TRBD1 matching over 9 bases. Germline CDR1 and CDR2: MNHEY and SVGAGI. Trimming at V came to 2 bases and at J to 7 bases, leaving 2 bases not matched to a gene. The CDR3 runs to 13 residues.

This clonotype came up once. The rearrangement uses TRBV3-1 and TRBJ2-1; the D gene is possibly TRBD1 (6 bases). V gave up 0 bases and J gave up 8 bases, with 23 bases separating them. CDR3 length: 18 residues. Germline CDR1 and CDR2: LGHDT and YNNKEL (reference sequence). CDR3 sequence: CASSQDQYREDNRHEQFF. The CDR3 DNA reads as TGTGCCAGCAGCCAAGATCAATACAGGGAAGATAATAGGCATGAGCAGTTCTTC.

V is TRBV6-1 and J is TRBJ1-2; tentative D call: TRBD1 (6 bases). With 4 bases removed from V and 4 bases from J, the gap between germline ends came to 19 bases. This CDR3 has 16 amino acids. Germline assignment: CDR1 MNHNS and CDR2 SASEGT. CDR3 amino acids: CASSVPGQYTRYGYTF. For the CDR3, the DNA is TGTGCCAGCAGTGTCCCAGGACAGTACACGCGCTATGGCTACACCTTC.

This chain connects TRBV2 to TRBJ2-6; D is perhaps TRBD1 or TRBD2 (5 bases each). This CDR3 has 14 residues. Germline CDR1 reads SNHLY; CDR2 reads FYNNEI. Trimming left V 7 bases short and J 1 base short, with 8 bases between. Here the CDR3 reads CASNEGSGANVLTF. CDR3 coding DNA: TGTGCCAGCAACGAGGGGTCTGGGGCCAACGTCCTGACTTTC.

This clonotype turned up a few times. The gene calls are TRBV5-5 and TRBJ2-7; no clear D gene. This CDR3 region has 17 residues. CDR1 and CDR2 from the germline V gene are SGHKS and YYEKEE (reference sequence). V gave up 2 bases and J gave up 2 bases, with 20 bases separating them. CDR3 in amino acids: CASSFDRGQELTYEQYF. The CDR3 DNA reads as TGTGCCAGCAGCTTCGACCGCGGCCAGGAACTTACCTACGAGCAGTACTTC.

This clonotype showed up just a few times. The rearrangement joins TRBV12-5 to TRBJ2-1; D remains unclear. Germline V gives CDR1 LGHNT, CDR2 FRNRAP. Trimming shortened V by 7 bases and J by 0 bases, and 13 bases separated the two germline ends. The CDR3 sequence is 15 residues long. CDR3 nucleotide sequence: TGTGCTAGTGCCCTAGGACCGAGCTCCTACAATGAGCAGTTCTTC. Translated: CASALGPSSYNEQFF.

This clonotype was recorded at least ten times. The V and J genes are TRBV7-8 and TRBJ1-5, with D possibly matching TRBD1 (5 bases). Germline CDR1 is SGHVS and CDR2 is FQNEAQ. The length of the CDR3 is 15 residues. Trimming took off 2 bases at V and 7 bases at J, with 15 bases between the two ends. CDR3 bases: TGTGCCAGCAGCTTATATAGGGGAATGGGCCAGCCCCAGCATTTT. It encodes CASSLYRGMGQPQHF.

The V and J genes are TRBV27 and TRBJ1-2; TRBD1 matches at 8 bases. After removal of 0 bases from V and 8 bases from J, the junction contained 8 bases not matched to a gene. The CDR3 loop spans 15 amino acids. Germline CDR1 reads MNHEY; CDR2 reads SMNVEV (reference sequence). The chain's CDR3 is CASSLSWTGIRGYTF. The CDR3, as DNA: TGTGCCAGCAGTTTATCGTGGACAGGGATAAGAGGCTACACCTTC.

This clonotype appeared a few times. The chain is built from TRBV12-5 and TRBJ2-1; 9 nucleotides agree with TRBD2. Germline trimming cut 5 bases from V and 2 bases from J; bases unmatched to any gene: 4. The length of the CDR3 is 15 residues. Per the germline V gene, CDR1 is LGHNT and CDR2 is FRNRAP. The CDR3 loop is CASGRGGAAYNEQFF. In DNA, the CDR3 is TGTGCTAGTGGTCGCGGGGGGGCCGCCTACAATGAGCAGTTCTTC.

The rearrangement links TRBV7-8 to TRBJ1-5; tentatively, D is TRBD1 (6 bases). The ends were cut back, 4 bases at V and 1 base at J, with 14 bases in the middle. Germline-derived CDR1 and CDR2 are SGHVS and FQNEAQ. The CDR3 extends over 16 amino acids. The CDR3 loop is CASSSSGAGSNQPQHF. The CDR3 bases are TGTGCCAGCAGCTCCTCAGGGGCAGGGAGCAATCAGCCCCAGCATTTT.

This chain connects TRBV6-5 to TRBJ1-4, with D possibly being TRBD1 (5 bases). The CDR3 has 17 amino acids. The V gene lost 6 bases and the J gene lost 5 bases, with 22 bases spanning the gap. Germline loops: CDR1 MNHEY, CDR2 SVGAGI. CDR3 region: CASSHGGIRSGNEKLFF. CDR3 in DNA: TGTGCCAGCAGCCACGGGGGAATCAGGAGCGGGAATGAAAAACTGTTTTTT.

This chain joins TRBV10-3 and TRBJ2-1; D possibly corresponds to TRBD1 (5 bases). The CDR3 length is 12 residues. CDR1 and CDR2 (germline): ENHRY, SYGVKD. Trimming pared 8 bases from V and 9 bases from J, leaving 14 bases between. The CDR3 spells CAISAGQSEQFF. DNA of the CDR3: TGTGCCATCTCCGCAGGGCAGAGTGAGCAGTTCTTC.

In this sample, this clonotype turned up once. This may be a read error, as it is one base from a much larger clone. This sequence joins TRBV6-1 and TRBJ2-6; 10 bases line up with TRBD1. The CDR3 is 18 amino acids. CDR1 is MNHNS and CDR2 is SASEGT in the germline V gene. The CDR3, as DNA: TGTACCAGCAGTGAAATAGAGACAGGGGGCAGAAAGGCCAACGTCCTGACTTTC. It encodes CTSSEIETGGRKANVLTF.

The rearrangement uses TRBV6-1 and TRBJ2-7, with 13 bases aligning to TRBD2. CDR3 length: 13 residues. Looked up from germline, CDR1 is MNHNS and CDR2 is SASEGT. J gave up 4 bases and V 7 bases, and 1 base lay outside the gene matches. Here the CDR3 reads CASTTSGGYEQYV. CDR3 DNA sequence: TGTGCCAGCACGACTAGCGGGGGGTACGAGCAGTACGTC.

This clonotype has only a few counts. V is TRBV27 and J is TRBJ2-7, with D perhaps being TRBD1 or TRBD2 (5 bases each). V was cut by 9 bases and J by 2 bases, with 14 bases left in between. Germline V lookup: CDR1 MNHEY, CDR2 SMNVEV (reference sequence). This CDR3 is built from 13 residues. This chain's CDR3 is CASSGTRTYEQYF. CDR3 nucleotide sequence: TGTGCCAGTTCCGGGACCAGGACCTACGAGCAGTACTTC.

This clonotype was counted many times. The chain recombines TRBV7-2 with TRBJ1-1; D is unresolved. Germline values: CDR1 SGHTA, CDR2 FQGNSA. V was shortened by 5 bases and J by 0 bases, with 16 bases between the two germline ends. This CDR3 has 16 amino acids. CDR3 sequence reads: CASSINVLRMNTEAFF. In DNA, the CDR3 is TGTGCCAGCAGCATTAACGTTCTGAGAATGAACACTGAAGCTTTCTTT. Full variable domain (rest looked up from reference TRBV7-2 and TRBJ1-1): GAGVSQSPSNKVTEKGKDVELRCDPISGHTALYWYRQSLGQGLEFLIYFQGNSAPDKSGLPSDRFSAERTGGSVSTLTIQRTQQEDSAVYLCASSINVLRMNTEAFFGQGTRLTVV.

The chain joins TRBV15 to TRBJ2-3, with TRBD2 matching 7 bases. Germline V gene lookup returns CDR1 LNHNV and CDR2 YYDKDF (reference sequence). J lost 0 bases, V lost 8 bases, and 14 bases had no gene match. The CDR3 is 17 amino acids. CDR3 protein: CATADFMLAESTDTQYF. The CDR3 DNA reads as TGTGCCACCGCCGACTTCATGCTAGCGGAGAGCACAGATACGCAGTATTTT.

CDR3 sequence reads: CASSIVRDRWSQHF. CDR3 DNA: TGTGCCAGTAGTATAGTTCGGGACCGCTGGTCCCAGCATTTT. The V and J genes are TRBV19 and TRBJ1-5; D might be TRBD1 (5 bases). Germline V gives CDR1 LNHDA, CDR2 SQIVND (reference sequence). The CDR3 extends over 14 amino acids. V lost 1 base, J lost 11 bases, and 15 bases lay in between.

In DNA, the CDR3 is TGTGCCAACACAAGGGATTTCAATGAGCAGTTCTTC. Translating it yields CANTRDFNEQFF. The chain uses TRBV6-6 and TRBJ2-1; no clear D gene. The V end lost 10 bases, the J end lost 6 bases, and 13 bases lay between the germline ends. The CDR3 contains 12 residues. From germline, CDR1 is MNHNY and CDR2 SVGAGI (reference sequence).

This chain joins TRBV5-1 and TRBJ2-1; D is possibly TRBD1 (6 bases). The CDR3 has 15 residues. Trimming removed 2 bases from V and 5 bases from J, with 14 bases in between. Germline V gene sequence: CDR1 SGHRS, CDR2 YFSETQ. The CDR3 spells CASSLTGSINNEQFF. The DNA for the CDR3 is TGCGCCAGCAGCTTAACAGGGTCTATAAACAATGAGCAGTTCTTC.

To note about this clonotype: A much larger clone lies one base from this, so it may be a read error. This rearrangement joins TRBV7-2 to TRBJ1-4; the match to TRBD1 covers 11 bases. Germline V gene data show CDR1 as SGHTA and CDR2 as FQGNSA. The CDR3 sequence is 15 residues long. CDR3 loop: CARSFGTGGGEKLFF. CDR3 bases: TGTGCCAGGAGCTTCGGGACAGGGGGAGGTGAAAAACTGTTTTTT. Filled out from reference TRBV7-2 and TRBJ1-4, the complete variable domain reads GAGVSQSPSNKVTEKGKDVELRCDPISGHTALYWYRQSLGQGLEFLIYFQGNSAPDKSGLPSDRFSAERTGGSVSTLTIQRTQQEDSAVYLCARSFGTGGGEKLFFGSGTQLSVL.

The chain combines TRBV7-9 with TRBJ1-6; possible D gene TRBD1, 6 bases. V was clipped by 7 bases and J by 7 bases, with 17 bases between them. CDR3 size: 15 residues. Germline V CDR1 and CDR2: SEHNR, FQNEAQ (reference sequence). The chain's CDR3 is CASTPADRGNSPLHF. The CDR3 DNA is TGTGCCAGCACCCCAGCGGACAGAGGGAATTCACCCCTCCACTTT.

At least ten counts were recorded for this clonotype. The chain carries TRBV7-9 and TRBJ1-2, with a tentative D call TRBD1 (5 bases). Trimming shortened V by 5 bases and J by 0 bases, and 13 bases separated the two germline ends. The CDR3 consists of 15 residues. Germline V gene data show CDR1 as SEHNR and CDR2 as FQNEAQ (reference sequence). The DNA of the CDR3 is TGTGCCAGCAGCCTAGGACAAGACTCTAACTATGGCTACACCTTC. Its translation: CASSLGQDSNYGYTF.